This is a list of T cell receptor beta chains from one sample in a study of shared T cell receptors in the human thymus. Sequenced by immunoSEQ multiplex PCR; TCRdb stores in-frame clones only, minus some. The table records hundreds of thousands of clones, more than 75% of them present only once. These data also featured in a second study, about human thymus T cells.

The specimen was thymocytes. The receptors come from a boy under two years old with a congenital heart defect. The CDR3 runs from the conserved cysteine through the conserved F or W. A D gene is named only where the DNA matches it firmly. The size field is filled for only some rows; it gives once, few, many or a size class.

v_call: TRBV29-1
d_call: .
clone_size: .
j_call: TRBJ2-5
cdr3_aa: CSVPIGGAMETQYF
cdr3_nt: TGCAGCGTCCCCATTGGGGGGGCTATGGAGACCCAGTACTTC

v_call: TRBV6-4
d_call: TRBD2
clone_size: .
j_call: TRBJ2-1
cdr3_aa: CASSDPGQGPWTSGSPPSYNEQFF
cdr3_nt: TGTGCCAGCAGTGACCCGGGACAGGGGCCGTGGACTAGCGGGAGCCCCCCCTCTTACAATGAGCAGTTCTTC

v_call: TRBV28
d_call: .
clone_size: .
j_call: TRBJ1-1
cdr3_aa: CASSFFMRDYMNTEAFF
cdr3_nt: TGTGCCAGCAGTTTTTTCATGCGGGACTACATGAACACTGAAGCTTTCTTT

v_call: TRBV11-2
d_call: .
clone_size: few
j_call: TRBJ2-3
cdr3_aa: CASSLSLTDTQYF
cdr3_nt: TGTGCCAGCAGCTTATCCCTCACAGATACGCAGTATTTT

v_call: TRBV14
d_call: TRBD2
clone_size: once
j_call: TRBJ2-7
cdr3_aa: CASSQEGLAGNEQYF
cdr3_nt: TGTGCCAGCAGCCAAGAGGGACTAGCGGGAAACGAGCAGTACTTC

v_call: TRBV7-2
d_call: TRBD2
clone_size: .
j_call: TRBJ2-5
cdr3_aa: CASSHSGIETQYF
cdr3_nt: TGTGCCAGCAGCCATAGCGGGATAGAGACCCAGTACTTC

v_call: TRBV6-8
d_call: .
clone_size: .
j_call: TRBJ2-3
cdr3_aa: CASSLGLNLFTDTQYF
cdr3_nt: TGTGCCAGCAGCCTGGGACTCAACCTCTTCACAGATACGCAGTATTTT

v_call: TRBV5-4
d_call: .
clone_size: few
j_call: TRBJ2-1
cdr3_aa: CASSQLAPPVEQFF
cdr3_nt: TGTGCCAGCAGCCAACTAGCCCCCCCGGTTGAGCAGTTCTTC

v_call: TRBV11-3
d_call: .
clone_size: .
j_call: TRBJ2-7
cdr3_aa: CASSSIAREPDEQYF
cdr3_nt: TGTGCCAGCAGCTCCATAGCGCGAGAACCTGACGAGCAGTACTTC

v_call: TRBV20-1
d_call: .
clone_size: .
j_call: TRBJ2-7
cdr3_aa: CSASYFYEQYF
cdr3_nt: TGCAGTGCTAGCTACTTCTACGAGCAGTACTTC

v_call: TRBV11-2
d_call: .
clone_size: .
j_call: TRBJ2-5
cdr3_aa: CASSAGTAGTQYF
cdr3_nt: TGTGCCAGCAGCGCTGGGACTGCGGGGACCCAGTACTTC

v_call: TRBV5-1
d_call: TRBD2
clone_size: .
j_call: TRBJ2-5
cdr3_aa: CASTPGLAGYLEETQYF
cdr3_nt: TGCGCCAGCACCCCGGGACTAGCGGGATATTTAGAAGAGACCCAGTACTTC

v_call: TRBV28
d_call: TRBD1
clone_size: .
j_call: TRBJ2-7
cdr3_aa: CASSLCRTGSYEQYF
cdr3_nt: TGTGCCAGCAGTTTATGCAGGACAGGGTCCTACGAGCAGTACTTC

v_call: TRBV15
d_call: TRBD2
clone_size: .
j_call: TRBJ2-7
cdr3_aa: CATSRGLAGNSYEQYF
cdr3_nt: TGTGCCACCAGCAGAGGACTAGCGGGAAACTCCTACGAGCAGTACTTC

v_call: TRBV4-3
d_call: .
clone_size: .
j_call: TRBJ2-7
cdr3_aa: CASSQGPVVGFSYEQYF
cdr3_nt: TGCGCCAGCAGCCAAGGTCCAGTGGTTGGCTTCTCCTACGAGCAGTACTTC

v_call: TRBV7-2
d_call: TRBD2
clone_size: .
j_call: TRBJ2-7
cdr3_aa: CASSSQASGRTTPYEQYF
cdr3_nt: TGTGCCAGCAGCTCCCAAGCTAGCGGGAGAACCACCCCCTACGAGCAGTACTTC

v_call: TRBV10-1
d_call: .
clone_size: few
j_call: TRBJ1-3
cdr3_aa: CASSQDRGNTIYF
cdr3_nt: TGCGCCAGCAGTCAGGACAGAGGAAACACCATATATTTT

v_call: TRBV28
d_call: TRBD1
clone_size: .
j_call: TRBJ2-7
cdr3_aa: CASRQGSRTYEQYF
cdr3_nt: TGTGCCAGCAGACAGGGGTCTAGGACCTACGAGCAGTACTTC

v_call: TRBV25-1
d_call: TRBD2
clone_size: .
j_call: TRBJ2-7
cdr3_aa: CASSQRSSGTNYEQYF
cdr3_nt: TGTGCCAGCAGCCAGAGGTCTAGCGGGACAAACTACGAGCAGTACTTC

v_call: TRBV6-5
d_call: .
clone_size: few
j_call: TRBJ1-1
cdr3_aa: CASSSLARPPTEAFF
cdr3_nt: TGTGCCAGCAGTTCCCTGGCTAGGCCACCCACTGAAGCTTTCTTT

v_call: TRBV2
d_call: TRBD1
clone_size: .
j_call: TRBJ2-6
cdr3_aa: CASSDRQGSGANVLTF
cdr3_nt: TGTGCCAGCAGTGACCGACAGGGGTCTGGGGCCAACGTCCTGACTTTC

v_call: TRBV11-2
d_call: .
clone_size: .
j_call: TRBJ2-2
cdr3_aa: CASSLVMGTARGDTGELFF
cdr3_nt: TGTGCCAGCAGCTTAGTCATGGGGACTGCCAGGGGGGACACCGGGGAGCTGTTTTTT

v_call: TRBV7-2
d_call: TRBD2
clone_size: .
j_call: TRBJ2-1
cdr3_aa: CASSPGLAGGPGDGDEQFF
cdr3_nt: TGTGCCAGCAGCCCGGGACTAGCGGGAGGGCCCGGGGATGGCGATGAGCAGTTCTTC

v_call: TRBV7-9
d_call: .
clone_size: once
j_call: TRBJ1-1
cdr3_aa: CASSSPSIVSTEAFF
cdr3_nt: TGTGCCAGCAGCTCTCCGTCTATTGTGAGCACTGAAGCTTTCTTT

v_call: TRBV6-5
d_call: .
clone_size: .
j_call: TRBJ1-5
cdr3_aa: CASSTTGRSNQPQHF
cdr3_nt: TGTGCCAGCAGTACAACAGGCCGTAGCAATCAGCCCCAGCATTTT

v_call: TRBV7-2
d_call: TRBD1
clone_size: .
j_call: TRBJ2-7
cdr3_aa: CASKSGQGANEQYF
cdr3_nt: TGTGCCAGCAAATCGGGACAGGGGGCGAACGAGCAGTACTTC

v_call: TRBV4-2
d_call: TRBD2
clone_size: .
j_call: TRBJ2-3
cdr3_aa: CASSQQEGAMGLAGADTQYF
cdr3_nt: TGTGCCAGCAGCCAACAAGAGGGAGCTATGGGACTAGCGGGAGCCGATACGCAGTATTTT

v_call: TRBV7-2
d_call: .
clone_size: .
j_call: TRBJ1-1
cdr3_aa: CASSLDTEAFF
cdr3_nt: TGTGCCAGCAGCCTCGACACTGAAGCTTTCTTT

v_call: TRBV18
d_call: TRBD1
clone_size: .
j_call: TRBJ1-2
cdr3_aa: CASSPPGQKPHYGYTF
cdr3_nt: TGTGCCAGCTCACCCCCGGGACAGAAGCCACACTATGGCTACACCTTC

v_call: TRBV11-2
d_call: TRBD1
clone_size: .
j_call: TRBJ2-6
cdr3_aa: CASSLRTGRSSGANVLTF
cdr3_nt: TGTGCCAGCAGCTTACGGACAGGGCGAAGCTCTGGGGCCAACGTCCTGACTTTC

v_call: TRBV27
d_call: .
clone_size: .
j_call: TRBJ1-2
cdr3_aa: CASSPLEGGYGYTF
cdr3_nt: TGTGCCAGCAGTCCCCTAGAGGGCGGCTATGGCTACACCTTC

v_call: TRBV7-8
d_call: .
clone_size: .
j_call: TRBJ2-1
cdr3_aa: CASSLGREFNEQFF
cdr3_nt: TGTGCCAGCAGCTTAGGGAGGGAGTTCAATGAGCAGTTCTTC

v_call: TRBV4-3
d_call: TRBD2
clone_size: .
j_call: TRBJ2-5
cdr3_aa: CASSPSGLAGETQYF
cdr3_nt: TGCGCCAGCAGCCCCTCCGGACTAGCGGGAGAGACCCAGTACTTC

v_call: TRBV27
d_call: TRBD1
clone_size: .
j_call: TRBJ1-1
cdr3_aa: CASSLTGGDTEAFF
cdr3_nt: TGTGCCAGCAGTTTGACAGGGGGTGACACTGAAGCTTTCTTT

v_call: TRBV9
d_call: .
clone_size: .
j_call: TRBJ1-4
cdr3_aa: CASSVGGATNEKLFF
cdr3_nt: TGTGCCAGCAGCGTAGGGGGGGCAACTAATGAAAAACTGTTTTTT

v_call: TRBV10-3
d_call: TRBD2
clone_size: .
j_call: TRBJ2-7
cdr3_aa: CAISRSGRVQYF
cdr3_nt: TGTGCCATCAGCCGTAGCGGGAGGGTTCAGTACTTC

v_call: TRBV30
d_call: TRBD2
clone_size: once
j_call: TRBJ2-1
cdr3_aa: CAWSVPPSGSGNNEQFF
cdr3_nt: TGTGCCTGGAGTGTACCGCCTAGCGGGAGCGGCAACAATGAGCAGTTCTTC

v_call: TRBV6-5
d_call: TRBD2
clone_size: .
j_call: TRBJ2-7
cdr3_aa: CASSLELAGVKDEQYF
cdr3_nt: TGTGCCAGCAGTTTGGAACTAGCGGGAGTAAAGGACGAGCAGTACTTC

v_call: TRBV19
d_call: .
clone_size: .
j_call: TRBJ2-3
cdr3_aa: CASSEPGLLRTPYF
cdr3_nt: TGTGCCAGTAGTGAGCCGGGACTCCTAAGGACGCCGTATTTT

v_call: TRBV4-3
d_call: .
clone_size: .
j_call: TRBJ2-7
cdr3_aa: CASSQAPSSRRRGYEQYF
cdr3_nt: TGCGCCAGCAGCCAAGCCCCTAGCTCGCGGCGGAGGGGCTACGAGCAGTACTTC

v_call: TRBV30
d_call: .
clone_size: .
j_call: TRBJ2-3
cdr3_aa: CAYGWDFNTDTQYF
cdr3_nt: TGTGCCTATGGATGGGACTTTAACACAGATACGCAGTATTTT

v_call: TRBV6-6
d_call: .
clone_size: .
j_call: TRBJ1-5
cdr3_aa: CASRETSNQPQHF
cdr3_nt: TGTGCCAGCAGGGAGACTAGCAATCAGCCCCAGCATTTT

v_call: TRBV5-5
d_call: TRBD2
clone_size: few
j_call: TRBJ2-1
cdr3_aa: CASSKRLAILDHEQFF
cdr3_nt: TGTGCCAGCAGCAAACGACTAGCTATCCTAGACCATGAGCAGTTCTTC

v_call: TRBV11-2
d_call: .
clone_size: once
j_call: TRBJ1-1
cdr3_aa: CASSLDTKTAPNTEAFF
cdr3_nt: TGTGCCAGCAGCTTAGATACCAAGACAGCACCTAACACTGAAGCTTTCTTT

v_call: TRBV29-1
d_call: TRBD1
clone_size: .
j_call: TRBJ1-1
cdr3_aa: CTAYCPPDRFAQDTEAFF
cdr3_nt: TGCACCGCCTACTGCCCCCCGGACAGGTTCGCCCAGGACACTGAAGCTTTCTTT

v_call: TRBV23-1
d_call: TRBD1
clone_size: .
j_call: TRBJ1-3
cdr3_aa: CASKFRDSSGNTIYF
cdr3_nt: TGCGCCAGCAAATTCCGGGACAGCTCTGGAAACACCATATATTTT

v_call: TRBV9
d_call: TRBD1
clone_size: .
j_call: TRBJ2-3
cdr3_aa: CASTRRGQGATDTQYF
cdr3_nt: TGTGCCAGCACCCGAAGGGGACAGGGGGCGACAGATACGCAGTATTTT

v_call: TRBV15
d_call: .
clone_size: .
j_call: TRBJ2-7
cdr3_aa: CATSRDGLVYEQYF
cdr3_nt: TGTGCCACCAGCAGAGACGGGTTAGTCTACGAGCAGTACTTC

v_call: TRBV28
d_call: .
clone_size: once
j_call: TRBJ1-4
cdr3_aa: CASSPHLRGGDEKLFF
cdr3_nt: TGTGCCAGCAGCCCTCACCTCAGGGGAGGGGATGAAAAACTGTTTTTT

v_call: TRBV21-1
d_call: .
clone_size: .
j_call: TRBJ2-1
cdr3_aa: CASSGGLAGPSYNEQFF
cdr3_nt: TGTGCCAGCTCAGGGGGACTAGCGGGTCCCTCCTACAATGAGCAGTTCTTC

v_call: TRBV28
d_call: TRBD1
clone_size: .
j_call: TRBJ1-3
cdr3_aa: CASSLTGQASGNTIYF
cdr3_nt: TGTGCCAGCAGTCTCACGGGACAGGCCTCTGGAAACACCATATATTTT

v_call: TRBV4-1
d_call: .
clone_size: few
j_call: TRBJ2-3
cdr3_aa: CASSQGWGQEGDTQYF
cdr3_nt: TGCGCCAGCAGCCAAGGCTGGGGGCAAGAGGGAGATACGCAGTATTTT

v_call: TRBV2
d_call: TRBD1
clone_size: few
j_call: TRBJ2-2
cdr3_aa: CASTPGRDRNTGELFF
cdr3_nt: TGTGCCAGCACTCCGGGAAGGGACAGGAACACCGGGGAGCTGTTTTTT

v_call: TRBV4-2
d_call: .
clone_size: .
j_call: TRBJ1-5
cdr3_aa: CASSQDPETEGNQPQHF
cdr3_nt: TGTGCCAGCAGCCAAGATCCTGAGACAGAAGGCAATCAGCCCCAGCATTTT

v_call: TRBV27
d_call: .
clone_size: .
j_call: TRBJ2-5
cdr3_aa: CASSLSGGEETQYF
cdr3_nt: TGTGCCAGCAGTTTATCAGGGGGGGAAGAGACCCAGTACTTC